A single sample is the source of the 32 T cell receptor beta chains below, sequenced in a study of CD8 T cells in Susac syndrome. RNA was extracted with the RNeasy kit, and a quantity of roughly 0.5 to 1 ug was reverse transcribed using random hexamers. TCRdb re-called the immunoSEQ multiplex PCR reads with MiXCR, one entry per CDR3 protein. The repertoire has roughly 190,000 distinct CDR3 sequences, around nine tenths of them found once; the top ten carry about 0.1%. Source material: CD4+ T cells from PBMCs. The source of these receptors is a human donor with Susac syndrome.

This chain links TRBV19 with TRBJ1-4; D unclear. The CDR3 has 12 amino acids. Germline loops: CDR1 LNHDA, CDR2 SQIVND (reference sequence). Deletions cut 6 bases from V and 5 bases from J, with 7 bases between. Written as DNA, the CDR3 is TGTGCCAGTAGCCGAGCGAATGAAAAACTGTTTTTT. It specifies CASSRANEKLFF.

This chain connects TRBV28 to TRBJ1-3; 7 bases are a match to TRBD1. The CDR3 loop spans 16 amino acids. In germline, CDR1 is MDHEN, CDR2 SYDVKM. V was pared by 6 bases and J by 4 bases, with 12 bases of the junction left unmatched. CDR3 sequence: CASRGPGTARGNTIYF. The CDR3 DNA reads as TGTGCCAGCAGGGGACCCGGGACAGCAAGAGGAAACACCATATATTTT.

V is TRBV6-6 and J is TRBJ1-2; 7 bases are shared with TRBD1. CDR1 MNHNY and CDR2 SVGAGI come from the germline V gene (reference sequence). CDR3 length: 15 residues. V trimming: 0 bases; J trimming: 2 bases; junction bases outside the gene matches: 3. For the CDR3, the DNA is TGTGCCAGCAGTTACTCTAGGACAGGAAACTATGGCTACACCTTC. The encoded protein is CASSYSRTGNYGYTF.

This chain connects TRBV24-1 to TRBJ2-2; weak D call: TRBD1 (6 bases). The CDR3 length is 15 residues. V lost 1 base to trimming and J lost 5 bases, with 10 bases between them. Looked up from germline, CDR1 is KGHDR and CDR2 is SFDVKD. CDR3 loop: CATSDLRQGTGELFF. For the CDR3, the DNA is TGTGCCACCAGTGATTTAAGGCAGGGGACCGGGGAGCTGTTTTTT.

This clonotype was recorded once. The gene calls are TRBV3-1 and TRBJ1-1; D perhaps matches TRBD1 (5 bases). The CDR3 is 13 residues long. Per germline, CDR1 LGHDT and CDR2 YNNKEL (reference sequence). Trimming removed 3 bases at V and 1 base at J, with 6 bases between. CDR3 sequence reads: CASSHRGNTEAFF. DNA of the CDR3: TGTGCCAGCAGCCATAGGGGGAACACTGAAGCTTTCTTT.

This chain joins TRBV15 and TRBJ2-5; D remains unclear. The CDR3 consists of 15 residues. Germline V gene data show CDR1 as LNHNV and CDR2 as YYDKDF (reference sequence). Trimming shortened V by 0 bases and J by 0 bases, and 8 bases separated the two germline ends. CDR3 residues: CATSRDPLYQETQYF. The DNA of the CDR3 is TGTGCCACCAGCAGAGACCCCTTGTACCAAGAGACCCAGTACTTC.

In regard to this clonotype: Germline is not matched at one junction end, which may reflect a read error. The chain links TRBV4-1 to TRBJ1-1, with a weak D call TRBD1 (5 bases). Germline CDR1 is MGHRA and CDR2 is YSYEKL. This CDR3 has 15 amino acids. The CDR3 spells CASSQDGISGTEAFF. The CDR3 nucleotides are TGCGCCAGCAGTCAAGATGGGATATCAGGGACTGAAGCTTTCTTT.

V and J are TRBV19 and TRBJ1-5, with 7 nucleotides matching TRBD1. The CDR3 runs to 15 residues. Germline-derived CDR1 and CDR2 are LNHDA and SQIVND (reference sequence). With V trimmed by 6 bases and J by 3 bases, 8 bases remained unmatched. The CDR3, as DNA: TGTGCCAGTAGAACCGGGACAGAAGTCAATCAGCCCCAGCATTTT. It translates to CASRTGTEVNQPQHF.

The gene calls are TRBV12-3 or TRBV12-4 and TRBJ1-1; 7 nucleotides agree with TRBD1. The CDR3 consists of 15 residues. Trimming cost V 4 bases and J 1 base; bases outside gene matches: 6. In DNA, the CDR3 is TGTGCCAGCAGTTACTCCGGGACAGAGAACACTGAAGCTTTCTTT. Its translation: CASSYSGTENTEAFF.

V is TRBV3-1 and J is TRBJ1-4; perhaps TRBD1 as D (5 bases). V lost 3 bases, J lost 7 bases, and 18 bases lay in between. The CDR3 spans 16 residues. Per the germline V gene, CDR1 is LGHDT and CDR2 is YNNKEL (reference sequence). CDR3 sequence: CASSHAGGDSGEKLFF. The CDR3 DNA is TGTGCCAGCAGCCATGCGGGCGGAGACAGCGGTGAAAAACTGTTTTTT.

V and J are TRBV5-1 and TRBJ1-2; 8 nucleotides align to TRBD1. V trimming: 4 bases; J trimming: 8 bases; junction bases outside the gene matches: 10. Germline lookup yields CDR1 SGHRS and CDR2 YFSETQ. The CDR3 contains 14 residues. CDR3 amino acids: CASSGIQGDQGYTF. Here the CDR3 DNA reads TGCGCCAGCAGCGGAATACAGGGGGACCAAGGCTACACCTTC. The whole variable domain, remainder taken from reference TRBV5-1 and TRBJ1-2, is KAGVTQTPRYLIKTRGQQVTLSCSPISGHRSVSWYQQTPGQGLQFLFEYFSETQRNKGNFPGRFSGRQFSNSRSEMNVSTLELGDSALYLCASSGIQGDQGYTFGSGTRLTVV.

The chain links TRBV10-3 to TRBJ2-7; 7 bases are a match to TRBD1. V lost 6 bases, J lost 0 bases, and 5 bases stayed unmatched. This CDR3 region has 14 residues. The germline CDR1 and CDR2 sequences are ENHRY and SYGVKD. The CDR3 spells CAIRHRDSSYEQYF. The CDR3 DNA reads TGTGCCATCAGGCACCGGGACAGCTCCTACGAGCAGTACTTC.

The chain combines TRBV5-1 with TRBJ2-7, with 9 bases aligning to TRBD2. Germline V CDR1 and CDR2: SGHRS, YFSETQ. The ends lost 4 bases at V and 2 bases at J; junction bases unmatched: 7. CDR3 length equals 15 residues. The CDR3 spells CASSPSGTNPYEQYF. CDR3 in DNA: TGCGCCAGCAGCCCTAGCGGGACTAACCCCTACGAGCAGTACTTC.

The chain joins TRBV6-2 or TRBV6-3 to TRBJ2-3; 11 nucleotides match TRBD2. The CDR3 totals 15 residues. Germline CDR1 reads MNHEY; CDR2 reads SVGEGT. V shed 5 bases and J 2 bases; nucleotides not matched to a gene: 3. CDR3: CASSTSGSFTDTQYF. The CDR3 DNA is TGTGCCAGCAGTACTAGCGGGAGTTTCACAGATACGCAGTATTTT.

The chain employs TRBV7-2 and TRBJ1-5, with 8 bases matching TRBD1. Unmatched junction bases numbered 9, after V lost 4 bases and J lost 7 bases. This CDR3 comprises 15 residues. Germline V lookup: CDR1 SGHTA, CDR2 FQGNSA. CDR3: CASSWTTGGGQPQHF. In nucleotides, the CDR3 is TGTGCCAGCAGCTGGACCACAGGGGGTGGACAGCCCCAGCATTTT.

The table lists this clonotype with many counts. The V call is TRBV11-2, the J call TRBJ2-5, with D perhaps TRBD2 (5 bases). Trimming cost V 3 bases and J 5 bases, with 10 bases left between them. Germline CDR1 reads SGHAT; CDR2 reads FQNNGV. The CDR3 runs to 13 residues. Here the CDR3 DNA reads TGTGCCAGCAGCTTGGGCGGGCGGGAGACCCAGTACTTC. Protein sequence: CASSLGGRETQYF.

The J gene is TRBJ2-1, the V gene TRBV12-3 or TRBV12-4; 7 nucleotides agree with TRBD2. The length of the CDR3 is 15 residues. V lost 1 base, J lost 2 bases, and 2 bases stayed unmatched. The CDR3 region is CASSLGGGTYNEQFF. The CDR3 nucleotides are TGTGCCAGCAGTTTAGGGGGGGGAACCTACAATGAGCAGTTCTTC.

Written as DNA, the CDR3 is TGTGCCAGCAAAAGGACTAGCGGGACGTACAATGAGCAGTTCTTC. This translates into CASKRTSGTYNEQFF. The V call is TRBV27, the J call TRBJ2-1, with TRBD2 matching over 12 bases. CDR1 is MNHEY and CDR2 is SMNVEV in the germline V gene (reference sequence). This CDR3 has 15 amino acids. V lost 7 bases to trimming and J lost 4 bases; unmatched junction nucleotides: 5.

CDR3 loop: CASSQVGTGDLEQFF. The DNA of the CDR3 is TGTGCCAGCAGCCAAGTGGGGACAGGGGACCTTGAGCAGTTCTTC. This sequence joins TRBV3-1 and TRBJ2-1, with 10 nucleotides matching TRBD1. The CDR3 is 15 residues long. Losses at the gene ends were 1 base for V and 9 bases for J; bases not matched to a gene: 6. Germline V CDR1 and CDR2: LGHDT, YNNKEL (reference sequence).

This clonotype was detected only once. The chain couples TRBV2 to TRBJ2-3; weak D call: TRBD2 (6 bases). This CDR3 contains 14 residues. Germline loops: CDR1 SNHLY, CDR2 FYNNEI. V was pared by 7 bases and J by 2 bases, with 13 bases between. CDR3 sequence reads: CASIGREATDTQYF. The CDR3 nucleotides are TGTGCCAGCATCGGGCGGGAAGCCACAGATACGCAGTATTTT.

The gene calls are TRBV28 and TRBJ1-1; D gene unclear. Trimming removed 5 bases at V and 1 base at J, with 8 bases between. The CDR3 is 13 residues long. Germline values: CDR1 MDHEN, CDR2 SYDVKM. CDR3 region: CASSTDQNTEAFF. CDR3 sequence (DNA): TGTGCCAGCAGTACCGACCAGAACACTGAAGCTTTCTTT.

This clonotype was counted once. V usage is TRBV28 and J usage is TRBJ1-1; 12 bases match TRBD1. V gave up 4 bases and J gave up 4 bases; unmatched junction bases: 4. Germline V gene data show CDR1 as MDHEN and CDR2 as SYDVKM. The CDR3 totals 15 residues. The chain's CDR3 is CASSSGQGAVTEAFF. DNA for the CDR3: TGTGCCAGCAGTTCGGGACAGGGGGCAGTCACTGAAGCTTTCTTT.

This clonotype has just a few counts. This sequence joins TRBV7-9 and TRBJ2-5, with D unclear. Germline values: CDR1 SEHNR, CDR2 FQNEAQ (reference sequence). V lost 4 bases to trimming and J lost 1 base, with 10 bases between them. The CDR3 spans 14 residues. For the CDR3, the DNA is TGTGCCAGCAGCTCCCAAAAGTCCCAAGAGACCCAGTACTTC. As protein: CASSSQKSQETQYF.

The chain joins TRBV6-2 or TRBV6-3 to TRBJ2-7; 9 bases agree with TRBD1. CDR1 is MNHEY and CDR2 is SVGEGT in the germline V gene. J gave up 7 bases and V 4 bases, and 8 bases lay outside the gene matches. The CDR3 length is 14 residues. The CDR3 is CASSWDRARGEQYF. The CDR3, as DNA: TGTGCCAGCAGTTGGGACAGGGCTCGGGGTGAGCAGTACTTC.

The V gene is TRBV3-1, the J gene TRBJ2-3; 8 nucleotides match TRBD1. This CDR3 region has 16 residues. Germline CDR1 LGHDT, CDR2 YNNKEL (reference sequence). V shed 4 bases and J 4 bases; nucleotides not matched to a gene: 10. Here the CDR3 reads CASSPAQGALSDTQYF. The CDR3 region has the DNA TGTGCCAGCAGCCCTGCTCAGGGGGCTCTATCAGATACGCAGTATTTT.

The V gene is TRBV7-3, the J gene TRBJ2-2; D is possibly TRBD1 or TRBD2 (5 bases each). Germline loops: CDR1 SGHTA, CDR2 FQGTGA. The CDR3 is 16 amino acids. Trimming cost V 5 bases and J 1 base, with 14 bases left between them. The CDR3 reads CASSTGTTRNTGELFF. The CDR3 DNA sequence: TGTGCCAGCAGCACCGGGACGACCAGGAACACCGGGGAGCTGTTTTTT.

V gene TRBV20-1 combines with J gene TRBJ2-1; 8 bases are shared with TRBD2. Trimming cost V 0 bases and J 1 base; bases outside gene matches: 17. The CDR3 runs 20 residues. Germline CDR1 DFQATT, CDR2 SNEGSKA (reference sequence). The CDR3 reads CSARDLAVVTGRGSYNEQFF. The CDR3 DNA reads TGCAGTGCTAGAGATTTAGCCGTCGTGACCGGGAGGGGTTCCTACAATGAGCAGTTCTTC.

J is TRBJ2-7 and V is TRBV7-6; possibly TRBD1 for D (5 bases). The CDR3 extends over 13 amino acids. Germline assignment: CDR1 SGHVS and CDR2 FNYEAQ. Trimming cost V 5 bases and J 4 bases, with 12 bases left between them. DNA for the CDR3: TGTGCCAGCAGCACGTCCGACAGATACGAGCAGTACTTC. It translates to CASSTSDRYEQYF.

The rearrangement uses TRBV28 and TRBJ1-6, with D unresolved. The CDR3 is 11 residues long. The V end was cut by 4 bases, the J end by 7 bases, with 2 bases between. CDR1 and CDR2 from the germline V gene are MDHEN and SYDVKM. The CDR3 DNA sequence: TGTGCCAGCAGTTACAATTCACCCCTCCACTTT. Encoded protein: CASSYNSPLHF.

The rearrangement links TRBV4-1 to TRBJ2-3; 13 positions agree with TRBD2. With 2 bases clipped from V and 5 bases from J, the junction kept 7 bases outside the gene matches. CDR1 MGHRA and CDR2 YSYEKL come from the germline V gene. The CDR3 contains 17 residues. Here the CDR3 reads CASSQLRTSGSIDTQYF. DNA of the CDR3: TGCGCCAGCAGCCAACTCAGGACTAGCGGGAGTATAGATACGCAGTATTTT.

The chain links TRBV30 to TRBJ1-2; weak D call: TRBD1 (6 bases). Trimming took 8 bases from V and 4 from J, leaving 20 bases between them. The length of the CDR3 is 14 residues. Germline V CDR1 and CDR2: GTSNPN, SVGIG (reference sequence). This CDR3 is CAGLLRQDTYGYTF. The CDR3 DNA sequence: TGTGCCGGCCTGTTAAGACAGGACACCTATGGCTACACCTTC.

V gene TRBV16 combines with J gene TRBJ1-1; no definite D call. V lost 0 bases, J lost 1 base, and 9 bases lay in between. CDR3 size: 15 residues. Germline V gene data show CDR1 as KGHSY and CDR2 as FQNENV. In DNA form, the CDR3 reads TGTGCCAGCAGCCAATCCCGCGGAAAGAACACTGAAGCTTTCTTT. Translating it yields CASSQSRGKNTEAFF. Full variable domain (remainder filled in from reference TRBV16 and TRBJ1-1): GEEVAQTPKHLVRGEGQKAKLYCAPIKGHSYVFWYQQVLKNEFKFLISFQNENVFDETGMPKERFSAKCLPNSPCSLEIQATKLEDSAVYFCASSQSRGKNTEAFFGQGTRLTVV.